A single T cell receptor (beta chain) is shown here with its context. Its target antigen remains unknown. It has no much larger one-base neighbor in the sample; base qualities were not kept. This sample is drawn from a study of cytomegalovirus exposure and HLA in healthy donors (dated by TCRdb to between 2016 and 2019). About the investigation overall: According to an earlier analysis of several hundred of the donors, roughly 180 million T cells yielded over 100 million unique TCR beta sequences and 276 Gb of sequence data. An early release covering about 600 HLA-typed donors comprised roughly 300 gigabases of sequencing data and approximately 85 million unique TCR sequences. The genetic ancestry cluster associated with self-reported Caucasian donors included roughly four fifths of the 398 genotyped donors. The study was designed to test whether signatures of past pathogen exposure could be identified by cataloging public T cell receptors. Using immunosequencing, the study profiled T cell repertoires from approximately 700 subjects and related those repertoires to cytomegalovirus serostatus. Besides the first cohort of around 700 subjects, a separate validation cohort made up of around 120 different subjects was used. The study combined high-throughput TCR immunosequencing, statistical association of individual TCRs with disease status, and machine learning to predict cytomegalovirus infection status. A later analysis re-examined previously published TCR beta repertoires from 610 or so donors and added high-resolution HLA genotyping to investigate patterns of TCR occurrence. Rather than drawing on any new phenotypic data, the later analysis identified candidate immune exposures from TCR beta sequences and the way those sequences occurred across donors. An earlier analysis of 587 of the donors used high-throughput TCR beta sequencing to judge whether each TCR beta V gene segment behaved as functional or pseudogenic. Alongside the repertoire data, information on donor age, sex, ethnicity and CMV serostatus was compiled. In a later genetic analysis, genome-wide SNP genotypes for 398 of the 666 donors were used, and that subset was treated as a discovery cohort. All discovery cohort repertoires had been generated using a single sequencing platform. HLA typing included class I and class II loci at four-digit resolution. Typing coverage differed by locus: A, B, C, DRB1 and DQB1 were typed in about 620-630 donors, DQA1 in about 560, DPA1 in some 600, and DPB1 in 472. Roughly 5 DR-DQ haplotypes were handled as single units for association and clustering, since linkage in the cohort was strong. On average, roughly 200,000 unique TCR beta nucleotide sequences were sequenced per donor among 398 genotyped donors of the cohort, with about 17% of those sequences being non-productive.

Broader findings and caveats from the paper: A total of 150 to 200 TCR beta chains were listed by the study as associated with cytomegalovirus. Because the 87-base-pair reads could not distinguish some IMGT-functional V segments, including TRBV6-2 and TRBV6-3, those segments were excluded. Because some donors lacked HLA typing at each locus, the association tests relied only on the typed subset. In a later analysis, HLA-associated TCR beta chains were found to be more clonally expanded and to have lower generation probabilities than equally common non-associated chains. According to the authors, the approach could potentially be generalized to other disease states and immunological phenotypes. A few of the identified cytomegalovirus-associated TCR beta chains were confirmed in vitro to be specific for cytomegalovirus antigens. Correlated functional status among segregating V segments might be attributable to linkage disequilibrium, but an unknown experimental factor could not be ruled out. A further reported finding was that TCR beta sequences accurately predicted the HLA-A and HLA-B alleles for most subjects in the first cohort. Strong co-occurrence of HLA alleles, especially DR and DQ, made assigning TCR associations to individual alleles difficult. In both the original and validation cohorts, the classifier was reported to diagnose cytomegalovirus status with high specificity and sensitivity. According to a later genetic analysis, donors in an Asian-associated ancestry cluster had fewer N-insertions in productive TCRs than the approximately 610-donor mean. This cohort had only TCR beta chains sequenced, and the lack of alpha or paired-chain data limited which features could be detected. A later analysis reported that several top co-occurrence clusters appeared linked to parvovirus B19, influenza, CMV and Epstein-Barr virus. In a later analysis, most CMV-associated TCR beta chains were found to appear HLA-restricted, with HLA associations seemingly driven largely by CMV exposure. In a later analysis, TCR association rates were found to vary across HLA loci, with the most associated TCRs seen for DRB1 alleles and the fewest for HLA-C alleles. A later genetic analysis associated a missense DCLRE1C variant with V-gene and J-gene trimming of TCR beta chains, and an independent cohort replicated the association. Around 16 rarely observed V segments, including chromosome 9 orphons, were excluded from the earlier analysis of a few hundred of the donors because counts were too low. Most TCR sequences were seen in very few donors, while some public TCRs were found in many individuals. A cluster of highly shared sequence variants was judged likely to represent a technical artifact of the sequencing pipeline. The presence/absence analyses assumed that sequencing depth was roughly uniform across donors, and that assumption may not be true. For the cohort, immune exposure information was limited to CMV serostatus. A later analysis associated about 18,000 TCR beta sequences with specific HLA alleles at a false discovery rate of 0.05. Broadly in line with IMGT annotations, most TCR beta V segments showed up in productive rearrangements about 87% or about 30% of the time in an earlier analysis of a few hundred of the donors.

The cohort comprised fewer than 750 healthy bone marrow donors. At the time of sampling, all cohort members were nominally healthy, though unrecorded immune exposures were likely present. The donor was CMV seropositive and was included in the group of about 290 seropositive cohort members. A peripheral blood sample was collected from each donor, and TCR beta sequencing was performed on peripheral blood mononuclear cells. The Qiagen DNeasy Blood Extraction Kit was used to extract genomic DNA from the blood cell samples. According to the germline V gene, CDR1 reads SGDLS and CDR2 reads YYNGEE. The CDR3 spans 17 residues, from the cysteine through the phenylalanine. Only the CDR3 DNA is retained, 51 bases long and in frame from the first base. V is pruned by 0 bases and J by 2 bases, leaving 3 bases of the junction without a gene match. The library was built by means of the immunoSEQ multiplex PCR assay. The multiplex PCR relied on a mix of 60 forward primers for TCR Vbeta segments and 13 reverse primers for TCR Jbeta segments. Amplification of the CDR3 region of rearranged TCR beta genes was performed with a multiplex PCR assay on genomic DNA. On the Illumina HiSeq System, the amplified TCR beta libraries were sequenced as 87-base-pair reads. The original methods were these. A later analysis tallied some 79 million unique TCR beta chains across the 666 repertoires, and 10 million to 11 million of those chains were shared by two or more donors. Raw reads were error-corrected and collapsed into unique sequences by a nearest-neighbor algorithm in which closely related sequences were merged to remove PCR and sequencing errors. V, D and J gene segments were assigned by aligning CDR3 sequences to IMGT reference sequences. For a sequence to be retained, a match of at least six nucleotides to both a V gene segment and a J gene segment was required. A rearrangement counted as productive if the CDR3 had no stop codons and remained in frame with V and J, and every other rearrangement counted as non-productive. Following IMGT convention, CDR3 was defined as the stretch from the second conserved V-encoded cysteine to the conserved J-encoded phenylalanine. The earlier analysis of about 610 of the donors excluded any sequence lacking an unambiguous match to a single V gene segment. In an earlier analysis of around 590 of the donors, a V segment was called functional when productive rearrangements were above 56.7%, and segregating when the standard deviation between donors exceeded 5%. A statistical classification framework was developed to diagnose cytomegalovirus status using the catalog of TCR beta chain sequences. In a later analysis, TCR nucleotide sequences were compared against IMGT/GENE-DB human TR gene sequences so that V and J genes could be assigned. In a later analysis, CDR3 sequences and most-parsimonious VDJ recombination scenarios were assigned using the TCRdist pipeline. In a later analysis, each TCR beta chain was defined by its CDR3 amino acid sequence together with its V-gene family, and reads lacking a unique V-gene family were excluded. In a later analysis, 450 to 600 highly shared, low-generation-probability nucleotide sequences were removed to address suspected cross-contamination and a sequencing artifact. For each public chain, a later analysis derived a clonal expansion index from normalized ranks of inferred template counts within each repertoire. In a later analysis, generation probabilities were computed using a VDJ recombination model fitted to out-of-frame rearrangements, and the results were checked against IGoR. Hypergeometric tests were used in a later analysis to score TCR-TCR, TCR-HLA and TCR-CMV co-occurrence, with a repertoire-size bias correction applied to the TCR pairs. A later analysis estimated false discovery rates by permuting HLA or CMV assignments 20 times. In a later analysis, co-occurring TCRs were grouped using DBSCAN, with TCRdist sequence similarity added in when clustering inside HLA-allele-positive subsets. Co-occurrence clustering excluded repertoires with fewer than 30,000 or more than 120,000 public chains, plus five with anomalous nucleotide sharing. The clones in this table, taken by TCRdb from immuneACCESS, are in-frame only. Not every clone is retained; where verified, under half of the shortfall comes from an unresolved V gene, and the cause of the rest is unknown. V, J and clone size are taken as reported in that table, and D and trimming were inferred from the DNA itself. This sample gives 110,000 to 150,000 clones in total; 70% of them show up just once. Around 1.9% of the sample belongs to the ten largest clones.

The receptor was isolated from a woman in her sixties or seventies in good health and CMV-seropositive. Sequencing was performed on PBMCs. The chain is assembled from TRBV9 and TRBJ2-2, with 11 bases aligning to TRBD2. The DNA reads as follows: TGTGCCAGCAGCGTAGCAGGACTAGCGGGTAACACCGGGGAGCTGTTTTTT. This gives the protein CASSVAGLAGNTGELFF. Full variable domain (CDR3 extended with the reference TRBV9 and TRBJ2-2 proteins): DSGVTQTPKHLITATGQRVTLRCSPRSGDLSVYWYQQSLDQGLQFLIQYYNGEERAKGNILERFSAQQFPDLHSELNLSSLELGDSALYFCASSVAGLAGNTGELFFGEGSRLTVL.